These 28 T cell receptor beta chains share one sample of origin, sequenced in a study of TIL therapy for anti-PD-1-resistant metastatic lung cancer. The time point was: pre-treatment sample, taken before nivolumab and TIL therapy. Sequencing used immunoSEQ v3. TCRdb's table, derived via immunoSEQ multiplex PCR, lists solely in-frame clones and lacks some. This sample has about 19,000 clones; nearly 80% occur once, and the top ten carry 7.4%. Sequences were derived from blood, sampled at baseline. Receptors originate from a person aged 25 to 80 with non-small cell lung cancer.

The chain joins TRBV30 to TRBJ2-7; D is undetermined. Looked up from germline, CDR1 is GTSNPN and CDR2 is SVGIG (reference sequence). The V gene lost 1 base and the J gene lost 4 bases, with 2 bases spanning the gap. This CDR3 is 10 amino acids long. CDR3 nucleotides: TGTGCCTGGAGTGGTTACGAGCAGTACTTC. Amino acid sequence: CAWSGYEQYF.

This chain connects TRBV7-2 to TRBJ2-1, with 8 bases aligning to TRBD2. V dropped 2 bases and J dropped 7; count of bases not matched to a gene: 16. This CDR3 has 18 residues. Germline-derived CDR1 and CDR2 are SGHTA and FQGNSA. CDR3 bases: TGTGCCAGCAGCTTATTGGGTGCGAGGGTAGCGGGGAGGAATGAGCAGTTCTTC. This translates into CASSLLGARVAGRNEQFF.

The V gene is TRBV7-9, the J gene TRBJ1-5; TRBD1 agrees at 7 bases. V trimming: 5 bases; J trimming: 2 bases; junction bases outside the gene matches: 9. The CDR3 covers 16 residues. Germline lookup yields CDR1 SEHNR and CDR2 FQNEAQ (reference sequence). DNA for the CDR3: TGTGCCAGCAGCCCCAAGGGACAGTCGGGCAATCAGCCCCAGCATTTT. This sequence encodes CASSPKGQSGNQPQHF.

The chain joins TRBV27 to TRBJ2-7, with 8 bases identical to TRBD2. The CDR3 is 16 residues long. V was clipped by 3 bases and J by 4 bases; unmatched bases: 11. The germline V gene has CDR1 MNHEY and CDR2 SMNVEV (reference sequence). The CDR3 region has the DNA TGTGCCAGCAGTTTCTCCAAGCGGGGGCCGGGGTACGAGCAGTACTTC. Its translation: CASSFSKRGPGYEQYF.

The chain links TRBV4-2 to TRBJ2-5; 9 bases map to TRBD2. Germline V gene sequence: CDR1 LGHNA, CDR2 YNFKEQ. V shed 4 bases, J shed 5 bases, and the junction held 14 bases outside the gene matches. The CDR3 covers 17 residues. The CDR3 DNA reads TGTGCCAGCAGCCCCAGGACTAGCGCCCGACCAGAGGAGACCCAGTACTTC. Translated: CASSPRTSARPEETQYF.

About this clone itself: This CDR3 is also generated by other DNA sequences in the sample. This sequence joins TRBV20-1 and TRBJ1-2, with D hard to call. Germline assignment: CDR1 DFQATT and CDR2 SNEGSKA (reference sequence). The CDR3 extends over 11 amino acids. With 3 bases removed from V and 2 bases from J, the gap between germline ends came to 4 bases. The CDR3 nucleotides are TGCAGTGCTAGCCCAAACTATGGCTACACCTTC. Its protein product is CSASPNYGYTF.

The chain combines TRBV19 with TRBJ2-2, with D perhaps given as TRBD1 or TRBD2 (6 bases each). Germline-derived CDR1 and CDR2 are LNHDA and SQIVND (reference sequence). CDR3 length: 17 amino acids. Trimming shortened V by 5 bases and J by 5 bases, and 21 bases separated the two germline ends. The CDR3 nucleotides are TGTGCCAGTAGTCCCCGGGGGCGCACTGAAGTTACCGGGGAGCTGTTTTTT. It encodes CASSPRGRTEVTGELFF.

CDR3: CASQTVLGNTIYF. As DNA, the CDR3 is TGTGCCAGTCAGACTGTCCTTGGAAACACCATATATTTT. The chain uses TRBV28 and TRBJ1-3; D not certain. Germline-derived CDR1 and CDR2 are MDHEN and SYDVKM. The CDR3 runs to 13 residues. Trimming removed 9 bases at V and 3 bases at J, with 12 bases between. The variable domain in full, completed from reference TRBV28 and TRBJ1-3, reads DVKVTQSSRYLVKRTGEKVFLECVQDMDHENMFWYRQDPGLGLRLIYFSYDVKMKEKGDIPEGYSVSREKKERFSLILESASTNQTSMYLCASQTVLGNTIYFGEGSWLTVV.

The gene calls are TRBV12-3 or TRBV12-4 and TRBJ2-1; perhaps TRBD2 as D (7 bases). This CDR3 contains 13 residues. Trimming took 3 bases from V and 8 from J, leaving 11 bases between them. The CDR3: CASSFGGRDEQFF. The DNA of the CDR3 is TGTGCCAGCAGTTTCGGGGGGCGAGATGAGCAGTTCTTC.

The chain joins TRBV19 to TRBJ2-3; D is perhaps TRBD1 (5 bases). CDR1 and CDR2 (germline): LNHDA, SQIVND (reference sequence). V gave up 5 bases and J gave up 6 bases, with 15 bases separating them. The CDR3 is 14 residues long. The CDR3 region has the DNA TGTGCCAGTAGTCTCCAGGGCCCGTTTGATACGCAGTATTTT. Translating it yields CASSLQGPFDTQYF.

The rearrangement links TRBV5-1 to TRBJ2-2, with D unclear. This CDR3 spans 14 amino acids. Germline CDR1 is SGHRS and CDR2 is YFSETQ. Trimming cost V 0 bases and J 5 bases, with 8 bases left between them. CDR3 sequence reads: CASSLAGVTGELFF. The CDR3 region has the DNA TGCGCCAGCAGCTTGGCCGGAGTTACCGGGGAGCTGTTTTTT. Looking up the rest from reference TRBV5-1 and TRBJ2-2 gives the full variable domain: KAGVTQTPRYLIKTRGQQVTLSCSPISGHRSVSWYQQTPGQGLQFLFEYFSETQRNKGNFPGRFSGRQFSNSRSEMNVSTLELGDSALYLCASSLAGVTGELFFGEGSRLTVL.

The chain combines TRBV2 with TRBJ2-7, with TRBD2 matching over 7 bases. V trimming: 5 bases; J trimming: 6 bases; junction bases outside the gene matches: 19. The CDR3 spans 17 residues. Germline CDR1 reads SNHLY; CDR2 reads FYNNEI. CDR3 region: CASSPPSGREFLIEQYF. The CDR3 bases are TGTGCCAGCAGTCCACCCTCGGGGCGGGAGTTCCTCATCGAGCAGTACTTC.

In its sample, this clone was seen a few times. This chain joins TRBV4-1 and TRBJ2-2, with D perhaps matching TRBD1 (6 bases). This CDR3 has 17 residues. V lost 4 bases, J lost 5 bases, and 20 bases lay in between. CDR1 is MGHRA, CDR2 YSYEKL, per germline. Written as DNA, the CDR3 is TGCGCCAGCAGCCGAAGACACCGGGACACACCAACCGGGGAGCTGTTTTTT. Protein product: CASSRRHRDTPTGELFF.

V usage is TRBV10-3 and J usage is TRBJ1-4; perhaps TRBD1 as D (6 bases). The CDR3 is 17 residues long. The germline gives CDR1 ENHRY, CDR2 SYGVKD. The V end was cut by 0 bases, the J end by 3 bases, with 14 bases between. CDR3 nucleotides: TGTGCCATCAGTGAGTCCGGATTGGACAGACCTAATGAAAAACTGTTTTTT. Translation gives CAISESGLDRPNEKLFF.

The chain recombines TRBV3-1 (or the pseudogene TRBV3-2) with TRBJ2-3; 11 bases match TRBD2. The CDR3 spans 17 residues. J gave up 2 bases and V 4 bases, and 8 bases lay outside the gene matches. The germline CDR1 and CDR2 sequences are LGHDT and YNNKEL (reference sequence). DNA for the CDR3: TGTGCCAGCAGCCCCTCTAGCGGGGGGCCTAACACAGATACGCAGTATTTT. Translated, it gives CASSPSSGGPNTDTQYF.

This chain uses TRBV30 with TRBJ1-4, with D possibly TRBD1 on 5 matching bases. CDR1 and CDR2 (germline): GTSNPN, SVGIG (reference sequence). The V gene lost 2 bases and the J gene lost 6 bases, with 16 bases spanning the gap. The CDR3 is made up of 15 amino acids. CDR3 DNA sequence: TGTGCCTGGAGTCCCTCGGGCAGGGCCCATGAAAAACTGTTTTTT. This encodes CAWSPSGRAHEKLFF.

The chain uses TRBV7-3 and TRBJ2-2; D is unclear. The germline V gene has CDR1 SGHTA and CDR2 FQGTGA. The CDR3 runs 13 residues. The V end lost 5 bases, the J end lost 6 bases, and 10 bases lay between the germline ends. The CDR3 is CASSANRAGELFF. DNA for the CDR3: TGTGCCAGCAGCGCTAACCGGGCCGGGGAGCTGTTTTTT.

This clone was seen a handful of times. V gene TRBV9 combines with J gene TRBJ1-1, with D perhaps TRBD1 (6 bases). In germline, CDR1 is SGDLS, CDR2 YYNGEE. V lost 9 bases to trimming and J lost 0 bases, with 15 bases between them. There are 14 residues in the CDR3. The CDR3, as DNA: TGTGCCACCTCGGCGGGGGCGGTGAACACTGAAGCTTTCTTT. It codes for CATSAGAVNTEAFF.

The chain has TRBV5-4 and TRBJ2-1; the D gene is possibly TRBD2 (6 bases). The germline CDR1 and CDR2 sequences are SGHNT and YYREEE (reference sequence). The CDR3 has 16 amino acids. The V end lost 4 bases, the J end lost 2 bases, and 16 bases lay between the germline ends. CDR3 DNA sequence: TGTGCCAGCAGCCCGGAGGGTGGCAGGACCTACAATGAGCAGTTCTTC. This gives the protein CASSPEGGRTYNEQFF.

This CDR3 reads CSFGGLETQYF. Written as DNA, the CDR3 is TGCAGCTTCGGAGGGCTGGAGACCCAGTACTTC. This chain uses TRBV29-1 with TRBJ2-5, with D perhaps TRBD2 (6 bases). The V end was cut by 8 bases, the J end by 5 bases, with 12 bases between. The CDR3 covers 11 residues. Germline V CDR1 and CDR2: SQVTM, ANQGSEA. Using reference TRBV29-1 and TRBJ2-5 for the parts outside the CDR3, the full variable domain is SAVISQKPSRDICQRGTSLTIQCQVDSQVTMMFWYRQQPGQSLTLIATANQGSEATYESGFVIDKFPISRPNLTFSTLTVSNMSPEDSSIYLCSFGGLETQYFGPGTRLLVL.

This clone was observed a handful of times. V is TRBV4-3 and J is TRBJ1-6; 9 nucleotides line up with TRBD1. Germline CDR1 LGHNA, CDR2 YSLEER. Germline trimming cut 0 bases from V and 10 bases from J; bases unmatched to any gene: 4. The CDR3 length is 15 residues. This CDR3 reads CASSQDDRGRSPLHF. The DNA of the CDR3 is TGCGCCAGCAGCCAAGACGACAGGGGGAGATCACCCCTCCACTTT.

The genes are TRBV29-1 and TRBJ2-3; TRBD1 agrees at 9 bases. Germline loops: CDR1 SQVTM, CDR2 ANQGSEA. This CDR3 is built from 14 residues. The ends lost 6 bases at V and 3 bases at J; junction bases unmatched: 7. The CDR3 bases are TGCAGCGTGGCCGGGACAGGGAATACAGATACGCAGTATTTT. Protein: CSVAGTGNTDTQYF.

The chain has TRBV27 and TRBJ2-1; 10 positions agree with TRBD2. The germline V gene has CDR1 MNHEY and CDR2 SMNVEV (reference sequence). Trimming removed 3 bases from V and 7 bases from J; junction bases left unmatched: 3. The CDR3 totals 14 residues. The CDR3 sequence is CASSFIAGGNEQFF. CDR3 in DNA: TGTGCCAGCAGTTTCATAGCGGGAGGAAATGAGCAGTTCTTC.

There are a few counts of this clone. The V call is TRBV30, the J call TRBJ1-5; 8 bases align to TRBD1. The CDR3 totals 13 residues. CDR1 GTSNPN and CDR2 SVGIG come from the germline V gene (reference sequence). V lost 0 bases and J lost 5; bases outside the gene matches: 0. CDR3 sequence reads: CAWSVQGDQPQHF. Here the CDR3 DNA reads TGTGCCTGGAGTGTACAGGGGGATCAGCCCCAGCATTTT.

The rearrangement links TRBV18 to TRBJ2-5, with 9 bases lining up with TRBD2. V lost 0 bases to trimming and J lost 5 bases; unmatched junction nucleotides: 10. Germline CDR1 reads KGHSH; CDR2 reads LQKENI. The length of the CDR3 is 17 residues. As DNA, the CDR3 is TGTGCCAGCTCACCACCGTCTTTGCGGGGGGGCCGGGAGACCCAGTACTTC. Amino acid sequence: CASSPPSLRGGRETQYF.

The rearrangement joins TRBV5-1 to TRBJ2-3; TRBD2 matches 11 bases. The CDR3 consists of 15 residues. V lost 2 bases and J lost 8; bases outside the gene matches: 7. The V gene's germline CDR1 is SGHRS and CDR2 YFSETQ. The DNA of the CDR3 is TGCGCCAGCAGCTTCCGACTAGCGGGGCCAGGTACGCAGTATTTT. Translated, it gives CASSFRLAGPGTQYF.

This clone was seen once. The CDR3: CASSFWAGDGYTF. The CDR3 nucleotides are TGTGCCAGCAGTTTTTGGGCAGGGGATGGCTACACCTTC. The V call is TRBV27, the J call TRBJ1-2; TRBD1 might be the D (6 bases). Germline V gene data show CDR1 as MNHEY and CDR2 as SMNVEV (reference sequence). V was cut by 3 bases and J by 6 bases, with 11 bases left in between. The CDR3 sequence is 13 residues long.

This chain links TRBV3-1 (or the pseudogene TRBV3-2) with TRBJ1-1, with D uncertain. The length of the CDR3 is 14 residues. V was cut by 1 base and J by 1 base, with 7 bases left in between. Germline CDR1 and CDR2: LGHDT and YNNKEL (reference sequence). CDR3 protein: CASSQVWANTEAFF. DNA for the CDR3: TGTGCCAGCAGCCAAGTCTGGGCGAACACTGAAGCTTTCTTT.